These 22 T cell receptor beta chains share one sample of origin, sequenced in a study of patients and donors after allogeneic stem cell transplantation. From the RT-PCR reads, TCRdb called clonotypes with MiXCR, one entry per CDR3 protein. This sample carries approximately 200,000 distinct CDR3 sequences, around 40% of them seen once, and the ten largest clones take more than 9%. Sequenced input: blood, either unsorted or a sorted T cell fraction (not recorded which). The receptor set was obtained from a human donor who was either an allogeneic HSCT recipient or a stem cell or donor lymphocyte infusion donor (not recorded which). It is not recorded whose cells these are; they may come from a transplant donor.

This clonotype has just a few counts. V gene TRBV12-3 or TRBV12-4 combines with J gene TRBJ2-1; D gene ambiguous. Trimming pared 5 bases from V and 6 bases from J, leaving 11 bases between. The length of the CDR3 is 13 residues. CDR3 protein: CASSRANLNEQFF. The DNA of the CDR3 is TGTGCCAGCAGTCGGGCAAACCTCAATGAGCAGTTCTTC.

This clonotype was counted a few times. The chain combines TRBV29-1 with TRBJ1-1; 9 nucleotides match TRBD1. The CDR3 loop spans 14 amino acids. The ends lost 1 base at V and 10 bases at J; junction bases unmatched: 10. Germline CDR1 SQVTM, CDR2 ANQGSEA. CDR3 coding DNA: TGCAGCGTTGAAGTACAGGGGGCGCGAAGAGGAGCTTTCTTT. This codes for CSVEVQGARRGAFF.

This chain uses TRBV4-3 with TRBJ2-5; no definite D call. This CDR3 comprises 14 residues. The V end lost 0 bases, the J end lost 4 bases, and 9 bases lay between the germline ends. Germline loops: CDR1 LGHNA, CDR2 YSLEER. The CDR3 DNA sequence: TGCGCCAGCAGCCAAGACAGAACTCTAGAGACCCAGTACTTC. Encoded protein: CASSQDRTLETQYF.

The V gene is TRBV4-1, the J gene TRBJ2-3, with 10 positions matching TRBD2. The germline V gene encodes CDR1 MGHRA and CDR2 YSYEKL. The V gene end was trimmed by 0 bases and the J gene end by 4 bases; junction bases not matched to a gene: 7. CDR3 length: 17 amino acids. The CDR3 region is CASSQEGGAGGADTQYF. In DNA, the CDR3 is TGCGCCAGCAGCCAAGAGGGAGGAGCGGGGGGGGCAGATACGCAGTATTTT.

In DNA, the CDR3 is TGTGCCAGCAGTCCGCGGGCGAGCACAGATACGCAGTATTTT. This gives the protein CASSPRASTDTQYF. The gene calls are TRBV6-6 and TRBJ2-3; possibly TRBD2 for D (5 bases). Germline V gene sequence: CDR1 MNHNY, CDR2 SVGAGI (reference sequence). The germline V and J ends were trimmed by 5 bases and 0 bases, with 9 bases remaining between them. This CDR3 contains 14 residues.

The chain employs TRBV4-1 and TRBJ1-4, with 7 positions matching TRBD1. With 2 bases clipped from V and 12 bases from J, the junction kept 9 bases outside the gene matches. This CDR3 is 14 amino acids long. CDR1 and CDR2 (germline): MGHRA, YSYEKL. The CDR3 is CASSQPTGPGELFF. The DNA for the CDR3 is TGCGCCAGCAGCCAACCGACAGGGCCTGGGGAACTGTTTTTT.

The sample holds a few counts of this clonotype. V gene TRBV29-1 combines with J gene TRBJ2-3; tentative D call: TRBD1 (6 bases). Per germline, CDR1 SQVTM and CDR2 ANQGSEA. The CDR3 sequence is 12 residues long. The V end was cut by 4 bases, the J end by 1 base, with 6 bases between. The CDR3 loop is CSVGQGTDTQYF. The CDR3 bases are TGCAGCGTTGGACAGGGCACAGATACGCAGTATTTT.

V usage is TRBV9 and J usage is TRBJ1-2, with D maybe TRBD1 (5 bases). In germline, CDR1 is SGDLS, CDR2 YYNGEE. The CDR3 spans 14 residues. Trimming pared 0 bases from V and 4 bases from J, leaving 10 bases between. The CDR3 region is CASSVEGAGYGYTF. In nucleotides, the CDR3 is TGTGCCAGCAGCGTAGAAGGGGCTGGCTATGGCTACACCTTC.

This clonotype was detected a few times. The CDR3 reads CASTSRPGLEFGELFF. CDR3 DNA sequence: TGTGCCAGCACCTCCCGGCCAGGACTAGAATTCGGGGAGCTGTTTTTT. This chain links TRBV27 with TRBJ2-2, with 7 bases identical to TRBD2. V trimming: 7 bases; J trimming: 7 bases; junction bases outside the gene matches: 15. CDR3 length equals 16 residues. Germline V gene sequence: CDR1 MNHEY, CDR2 SMNVEV (reference sequence).

The gene calls are TRBV5-1 and TRBJ1-6; 7 positions match TRBD1. From germline, CDR1 is SGHRS and CDR2 YFSETQ. J lost 9 bases, V lost 5 bases, and 8 bases had no gene match. The length of the CDR3 is 14 residues. CDR3 protein: CASSFRQGGSPLHF. CDR3 nucleotides: TGCGCCAGCAGTTTTCGACAGGGCGGTTCACCCCTCCACTTT.

This chain links TRBV3-1 with TRBJ1-6; D unclear. Trimming took 0 bases from V and 7 from J, leaving 7 bases between them. The CDR3 spans 14 residues. The germline V gene encodes CDR1 LGHDT and CDR2 YNNKEL (reference sequence). CDR3 amino acids: CASSQDQGNSPLHF. The CDR3 DNA reads TGTGCCAGCAGCCAAGATCAAGGAAATTCACCCCTCCACTTT.

This clonotype was seen more than once but under ten times. The CDR3 nucleotides are TGTGCCAGCACCCGACAGACAGGGCATAATGAAAAACTGTTTTTT. It translates to CASTRQTGHNEKLFF. The chain recombines TRBV28 with TRBJ1-4, with 7 bases that match TRBD1. CDR3 size: 15 residues. Germline CDR1 is MDHEN and CDR2 is SYDVKM. Germline trimming cut 7 bases from V and 4 bases from J; bases unmatched to any gene: 9. Filled out from reference TRBV28 and TRBJ1-4, the complete variable domain reads DVKVTQSSRYLVKRTGEKVFLECVQDMDHENMFWYRQDPGLGLRLIYFSYDVKMKEKGDIPEGYSVSREKKERFSLILESASTNQTSMYLCASTRQTGHNEKLFFGSGTQLSVL.

This chain links TRBV7-9 with TRBJ1-1, with a possible D match to TRBD1 (6 bases). Germline V gene lookup returns CDR1 SEHNR and CDR2 FQNEAQ (reference sequence). Trimming pared 2 bases from V and 5 bases from J, leaving 15 bases between. This CDR3 is 15 amino acids long. This CDR3 is CASSLFRGPRTEAFF. CDR3 nucleotides: TGTGCCAGCAGCTTATTTCGGGGGCCTCGAACTGAAGCTTTCTTT.

The chain combines TRBV5-1 with TRBJ2-4, with 7 bases aligning to TRBD1. This CDR3 has 18 amino acids. The trim removed 4 bases at V and 0 bases at J, leaving 13 bases unmatched. Germline assignment: CDR1 SGHRS and CDR2 YFSETQ. CDR3 DNA sequence: TGCGCCAGCAGCAACTACCTCCGGGACAGCGTAGCCAAAAACATTCAGTACTTC. Amino acid sequence: CASSNYLRDSVAKNIQYF.

There are a few counts of this clonotype. This chain joins TRBV25-1 and TRBJ1-2; D unresolved. Germline V gene lookup returns CDR1 MGHDK and CDR2 SYGVNS. Trimming shortened V by 0 bases and J by 4 bases, and 9 bases separated the two germline ends. CDR3 length: 14 residues. The CDR3 here is CASSEYSDIYGYTF. The CDR3 DNA follows: TGTGCCAGCAGTGAATACTCTGACATCTATGGCTACACCTTC.

The chain recombines TRBV7-2 with TRBJ1-1, with TRBD1 as a possible D gene (5 bases). There are 14 residues in the CDR3. Trimming pared 2 bases from V and 1 base from J, leaving 8 bases between. Germline V gene sequence: CDR1 SGHTA, CDR2 FQGNSA. CDR3 in amino acids: CASSLWGENTEAFF. The CDR3 coding sequence is TGTGCCAGCAGCTTATGGGGGGAGAACACTGAAGCTTTCTTT.

Here the CDR3 DNA reads TGCAGCGTTGGAGGTAACACCGGGGAGCTGTTTTTT. This encodes CSVGGNTGELFF. J is TRBJ2-2 and V is TRBV29-1, with no clear D. V lost 4 bases to trimming and J lost 2 bases, with 5 bases between them. The CDR3 is 12 residues long. Germline CDR1 is SQVTM and CDR2 is ANQGSEA.

The rearrangement joins TRBV7-9 to TRBJ2-1; D might be TRBD1 (5 bases). The CDR3 runs to 14 residues. Germline V lookup: CDR1 SEHNR, CDR2 FQNEAQ (reference sequence). The V and J ends lost 5 bases and 9 bases respectively, with 17 bases between them. Here the CDR3 reads CASSPNGWGGEQFF. CDR3 nucleotides: TGTGCCAGCAGCCCGAATGGGTGGGGCGGTGAGCAGTTCTTC.

The rearrangement links TRBV12-3 or TRBV12-4 to TRBJ1-1; tentative D call: TRBD1 (5 bases). Trimming pared 3 bases from V and 6 bases from J, leaving 14 bases between. The CDR3 extends over 14 amino acids. The CDR3 DNA is TGTGCCAGCAGTTTTTGGGGGGTGAGGGCTGAAGCTTTCTTT. It codes for CASSFWGVRAEAFF.

The chain joins TRBV3-1 to TRBJ1-1; TRBD1 matches 9 bases. This CDR3 spans 15 amino acids. Germline V gene lookup returns CDR1 LGHDT and CDR2 YNNKEL (reference sequence). J was trimmed by 7 bases and V by 4 bases; bases with no gene match: 10. The CDR3 spells CASSLGGTGRSEAFF. The CDR3 DNA is TGTGCCAGCAGCCTCGGAGGGACAGGGAGGAGTGAAGCTTTCTTT.

In this sample, this clonotype turned up a few times. The V call is TRBV29-1, the J call TRBJ1-1, with D maybe TRBD1 (6 bases). From germline, CDR1 is SQVTM and CDR2 ANQGSEA. This CDR3 is built from 12 residues. The ends were cut back, 4 bases at V and 3 bases at J, with 9 bases in the middle. Written as DNA, the CDR3 is TGCAGCGTTGGCAGACAGGACACTGAAGCTTTCTTT. It yields the protein CSVGRQDTEAFF.

J is TRBJ1-5 and V is TRBV15; the match to TRBD1 covers 7 bases. CDR1 and CDR2 (germline): LNHNV, YYDKDF (reference sequence). CDR3 length: 14 amino acids. After removal of 3 bases from V and 8 bases from J, the junction contained 7 bases not matched to a gene. CDR3 bases: TGTGCCACCAGCAGGGGAATAGGGGGCGAGCCCCAGCATTTT. It specifies CATSRGIGGEPQHF.